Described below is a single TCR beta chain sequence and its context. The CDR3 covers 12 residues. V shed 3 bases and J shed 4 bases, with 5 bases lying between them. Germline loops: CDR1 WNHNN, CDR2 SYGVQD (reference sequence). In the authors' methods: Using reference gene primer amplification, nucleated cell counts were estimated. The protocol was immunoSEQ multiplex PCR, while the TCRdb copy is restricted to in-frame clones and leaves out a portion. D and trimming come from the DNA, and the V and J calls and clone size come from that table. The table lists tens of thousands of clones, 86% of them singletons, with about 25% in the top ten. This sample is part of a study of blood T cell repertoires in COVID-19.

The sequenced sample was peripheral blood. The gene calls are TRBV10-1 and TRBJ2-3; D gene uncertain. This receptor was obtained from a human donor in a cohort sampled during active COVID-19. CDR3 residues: CASSDASDTQYF. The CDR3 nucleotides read TGCGCCAGCAGTGACGCGTCAGATACGCAGTATTTT.